This T cell receptor (beta chain) was obtained from a study of human thymus T cells. Whole-study results and caveats: There appeared to be biased usage of V and J genes in thymic and blood repertoires.

The donors were infants in Finland with congenital heart defects, otherwise immunologically healthy. An approximately 0.45-1 mL peripheral blood aliquot was taken intraoperatively from four of eight donors. Remarks on this clone: Antigen: not known.

Sequenced by immunoSEQ multiplex PCR; TCRdb stores in-frame clones only, minus some. The profile shows 54,000 or so clones, over 85% of them singletons. V trimming: 4 bases; J trimming: 3 bases; junction bases outside the gene matches: 2. The CDR3 has 14 amino acids. Per germline, CDR1 SGHRS and CDR2 YFSETQ. The origin of this receptor is a boy in the first two years of life with a congenital heart defect but otherwise immunologically healthy. Specimen: blood. This chain connects TRBV5-1 to TRBJ2-7; 12 nucleotides match TRBD1. CDR3 nucleotide sequence: TGCGCCAGCAGCGGGACAGGGGGCCTCTACGAGCAGTACTTC. It encodes CASSGTGGLYEQYF.